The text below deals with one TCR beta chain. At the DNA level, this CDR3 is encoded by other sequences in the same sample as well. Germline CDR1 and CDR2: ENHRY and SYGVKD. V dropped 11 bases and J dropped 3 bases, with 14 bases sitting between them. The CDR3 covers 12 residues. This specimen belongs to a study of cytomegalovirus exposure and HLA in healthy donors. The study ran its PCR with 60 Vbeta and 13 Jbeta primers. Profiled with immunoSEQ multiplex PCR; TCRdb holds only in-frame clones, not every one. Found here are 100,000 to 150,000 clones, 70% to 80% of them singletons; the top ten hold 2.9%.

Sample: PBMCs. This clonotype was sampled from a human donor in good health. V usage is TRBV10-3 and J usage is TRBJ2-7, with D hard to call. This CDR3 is CAAQNDNYEQYF. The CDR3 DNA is TGTGCCGCCCAAAACGACAACTACGAGCAGTACTTC.